Listed below are T cell receptor beta chains from one sample, sequenced in a study of cytomegalovirus exposure and HLA in healthy donors. Generated by immunoSEQ multiplex PCR, the TCRdb table keeps only in-frame clones and is missing some. This table holds about 200,000 clones. Sequencing input: PBMCs. These receptors were obtained from a woman aged 30 to 39 in good health and CMV-seropositive. The CDR3 runs from the conserved cysteine through the conserved F or W. D genes are given only for firm matches.

TRBD1	15	TRBV7-6	TRBJ2-7	CASSLRQGVNYEQYF
NA	14	TRBV27	TRBJ1-2	CASSALDSNYGYTF
TRBD2	16	TRBV18	TRBJ2-3	CASSPRLAGRADTQYF
NA	15	TRBV27	TRBJ2-2	CASSLWDKNTGELFF
TRBD1	15	TRBV5-1	TRBJ2-5	CASSLAGQGQETQYF
TRBD2	16	TRBV13	TRBJ2-3	CASSLRSGGARDTQYF
TRBD1	16	TRBV4-3	TRBJ2-4	CASSPTGTGSGNIQYF
TRBD1	14	TRBV19	TRBJ1-1	CASSVSTGIGSAFF
TRBD1	16	TRBV5-1	TRBJ1-3	CASSLAMDRTGNTIYF
NA	13	TRBV6-1	TRBJ2-7	CASSVESSYEQYF
NA	15	TRBV5-1	TRBJ2-2	CASSFRDTYTGELFF
TRBD1	14	TRBV7-9	TRBJ1-4	CASSFDTGVEKLFF
NA	12	TRBV12-5	TRBJ2-5	CASGLDAGSQYF
TRBD1	14	TRBV6-1	TRBJ2-2	CASQGQEYTGELFF
NA	14	TRBV19	TRBJ2-2	CASSPGLNTGELFF
NA	13	TRBV5-4	TRBJ1-1	CASSIEGNTEAFF
NA	16	TRBV5-6	TRBJ2-5	CASSFKSNSLQETQYF
TRBD1	14	TRBV28	TRBJ2-7	CAHGSDRSPYEQYF
NA	14	TRBV2	TRBJ1-4	CASSDRGVREKLFF
TRBD1	16	TRBV4-2	TRBJ2-1	CASSQSGTGAYNEQFF
TRBD1	16	TRBV28	TRBJ1-2	CASGYGTGGGFYGYTF
NA	15	TRBV6-1	TRBJ1-1	CASSERGGGYTEAFF
NA	14	TRBV28	TRBJ2-7	CASSLRGMSYEQYF
TRBD2	14	TRBV19	TRBJ2-1	CASSSGRIRNEQFF
NA	15	TRBV4-1	TRBJ1-1	CASSPSGGMNTEAFF
TRBD1	15	TRBV6-1	TRBJ2-4	CASSFRDSSKNIQYF
TRBD1	12	TRBV10-3	TRBJ1-1	CAIHRTGGETFF
NA	14	TRBV2	TRBJ2-2	CASRVNPASGELFF
NA	15	TRBV18	TRBJ1-1	CASSPRLRENTEAFF
NA	11	TRBV19	TRBJ1-5	CASSNRLSQHF
TRBD2	15	TRBV28	TRBJ2-7	CASSLYASGSFEQYF
NA	13	TRBV2	TRBJ1-2	CASSEQGLNGYTF
TRBD1	14	TRBV5-1	TRBJ2-1	CASSLGQGAREQFF
NA	14	TRBV7-9	TRBJ2-5	CASSLSGGAETQYF
NA	13	TRBV10-1	TRBJ1-1	CASRGGADTEAFF
NA	15	TRBV19	TRBJ1-4	CASSRGGSTNEKLFF
NA	14	TRBV5-6	TRBJ1-1	CASSAPLMNTEAFF
NA	13	TRBV6-5	TRBJ1-1	CASSYGRNTEAFF
NA	13	TRBV25-1	TRBJ1-5	CASSGVNNQPQHF
TRBD1	15	TRBV27	TRBJ2-7	CASSRQGASSYEQYF
TRBD1	13	TRBV5-4	TRBJ1-2	CASSFDRGGGYTF
NA	12	TRBV5-6	TRBJ2-5	CASSSQGGVQYF
NA	16	TRBV5-1	TRBJ2-2	CASSLVGVLNTGELFF
NA	13	TRBV7-7	TRBJ2-5	CASSLSDQETQYF
TRBD1	13	TRBV7-9	TRBJ1-1	CATGKTGGEEAFF
TRBD1	16	TRBV9	TRBJ1-1	CASSVGGGTGATEAFF
NA	9	TRBV5-3	TRBJ2-2	CALLGELFF
NA	13	TRBV7-9	TRBJ1-1	CASSFQGNTEAFF
TRBD1	14	TRBV5-1	TRBJ2-5	CASSMTGIQETQYF
NA	15	TRBV28	TRBJ1-5	CATLVPGLSNQPQHF
TRBD1	15	TRBV28	TRBJ1-3	CASSSQGAQGNTIYF
TRBD2	14	TRBV28	TRBJ2-7	CASQQGLAVYEQYF
NA	17	TRBV9	TRBJ1-5	CASSVEYLGEGDRPQHF
TRBD2	17	TRBV5-1	TRBJ2-3	CASSFWTSGGVTDTQYF
NA	15	TRBV2	TRBJ2-1	CASSVGSRSYNEQFF
TRBD2	15	TRBV4-3	TRBJ2-3	CASSLAGVGTDTQYF
NA	13	TRBV6-6	TRBJ2-3	CASVLGGSDTQYF
NA	15	TRBV9	TRBJ2-2	CASSVRRDDTGELFF
NA	16	TRBV7-9	TRBJ1-2	CASSLSGQGSNYGYTF